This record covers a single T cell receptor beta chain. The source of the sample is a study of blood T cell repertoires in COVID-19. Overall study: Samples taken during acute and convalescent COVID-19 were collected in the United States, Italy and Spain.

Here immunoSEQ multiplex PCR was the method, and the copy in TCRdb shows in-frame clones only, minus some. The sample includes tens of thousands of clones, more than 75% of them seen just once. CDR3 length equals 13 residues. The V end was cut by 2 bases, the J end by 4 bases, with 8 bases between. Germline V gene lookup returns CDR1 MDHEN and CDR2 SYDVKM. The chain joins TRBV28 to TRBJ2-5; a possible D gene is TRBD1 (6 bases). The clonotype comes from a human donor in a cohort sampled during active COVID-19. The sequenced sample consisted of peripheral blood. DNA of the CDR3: TGTGCCAGCAGTTTACAGGGGTTAGAGACCCAGTACTTC. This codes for CASSLQGLETQYF.